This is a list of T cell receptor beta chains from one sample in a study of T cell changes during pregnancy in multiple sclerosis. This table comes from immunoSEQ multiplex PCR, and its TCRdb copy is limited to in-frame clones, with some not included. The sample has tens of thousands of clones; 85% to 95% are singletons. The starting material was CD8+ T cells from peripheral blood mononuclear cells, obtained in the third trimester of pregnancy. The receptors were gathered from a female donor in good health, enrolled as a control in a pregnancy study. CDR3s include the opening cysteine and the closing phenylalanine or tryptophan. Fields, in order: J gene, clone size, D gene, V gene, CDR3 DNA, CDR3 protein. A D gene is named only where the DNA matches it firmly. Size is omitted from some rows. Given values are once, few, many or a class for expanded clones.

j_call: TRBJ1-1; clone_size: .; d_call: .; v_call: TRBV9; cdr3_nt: TGTGCCAGCAGCGTAGGTGGAGGGTCGAACACTGAAGCTTTCTTT; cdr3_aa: CASSVGGGSNTEAFF
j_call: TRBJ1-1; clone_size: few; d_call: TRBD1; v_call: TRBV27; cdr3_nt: TGTGCCAGCAGTACCAGGGGGTCTGAAGCTTTCTTT; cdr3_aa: CASSTRGSEAFF
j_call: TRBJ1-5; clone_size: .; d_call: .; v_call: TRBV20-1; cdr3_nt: TGCAGTGCGGCAGACAATCAGCCCCAGCATTTT; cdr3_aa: CSAADNQPQHF
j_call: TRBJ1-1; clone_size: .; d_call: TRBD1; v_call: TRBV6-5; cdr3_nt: TGTGCCAGCAGTTACTCGACAGGGCTGAACACTGAAGCTTTCTTT; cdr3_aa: CASSYSTGLNTEAFF
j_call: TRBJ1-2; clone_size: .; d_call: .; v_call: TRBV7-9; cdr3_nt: TGTGCCAGCAGCTTAGGAACAGGGTTTGAAGGCTACACCTTC; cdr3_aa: CASSLGTGFEGYTF
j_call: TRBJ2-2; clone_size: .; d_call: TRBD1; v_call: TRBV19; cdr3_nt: TGTGCCAGTAGACCGGGACAGTACACCGGGGAGCTGTTTTTT; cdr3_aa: CASRPGQYTGELFF
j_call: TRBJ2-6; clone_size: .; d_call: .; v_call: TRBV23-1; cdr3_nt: TGCGCCATCAAACTCTTGACAAGGGGGATGTTAGGCTCCTCTGGGGCCAACGTCCTGACTTTC; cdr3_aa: CAIKLLTRGMLGSSGANVLTF
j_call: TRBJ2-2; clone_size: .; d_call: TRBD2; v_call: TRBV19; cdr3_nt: TGTGCCAGTAGTGGGGGGGGGATAACCGGGGAGCTGTTTTTT; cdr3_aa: CASSGGGITGELFF
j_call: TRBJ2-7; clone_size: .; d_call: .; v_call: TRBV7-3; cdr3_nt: TGTGCCAGCAGCTTCCCCGGGTACGAGCAGTACTTC; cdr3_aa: CASSFPGYEQYF
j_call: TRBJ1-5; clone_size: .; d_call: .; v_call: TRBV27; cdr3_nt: TGTGCCAGCAGTCCCCGCGGCAGCTATAGCAATCAGCCCCAGCATTTT; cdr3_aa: CASSPRGSYSNQPQHF
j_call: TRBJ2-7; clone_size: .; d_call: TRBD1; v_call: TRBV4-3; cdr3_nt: TGCGCCAGCAGCCAAGATCACAGGGGCTCCTACGAGCAGTACTTC; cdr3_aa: CASSQDHRGSYEQYF
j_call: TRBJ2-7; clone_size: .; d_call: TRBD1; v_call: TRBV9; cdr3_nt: TGTGCCAGCAGCGCAATGGACAGGGGATCATACGAGCAGTACTTC; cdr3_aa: CASSAMDRGSYEQYF
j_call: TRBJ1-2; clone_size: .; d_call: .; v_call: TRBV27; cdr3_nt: TGTGCCAGCAGTACAGAATCCGGGACTGTCTATGGCTACACCTTC; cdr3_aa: CASSTESGTVYGYTF
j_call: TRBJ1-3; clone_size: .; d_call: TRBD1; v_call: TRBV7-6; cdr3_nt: TGTGCCGTTGTTTCTTTGGGACAGGTAGAAGGAAACACCATATATTTT; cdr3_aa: CAVVSLGQVEGNTIYF
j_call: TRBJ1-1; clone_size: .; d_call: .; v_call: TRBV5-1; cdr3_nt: TGCGCCAGCAGCTTTACCAGGAATCTCAACACTGAAGCTTTCTTT; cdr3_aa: CASSFTRNLNTEAFF
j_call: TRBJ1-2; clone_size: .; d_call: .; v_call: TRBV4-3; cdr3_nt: TGCGCCAGCAGCCAAGGGGGGGGCGCCTATGGCTACACCTTC; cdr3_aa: CASSQGGGAYGYTF
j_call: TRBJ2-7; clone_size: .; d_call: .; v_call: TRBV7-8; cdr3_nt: TGTGCCAGCAGCCCAGGGACCTACGAGCAGTACTTC; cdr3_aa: CASSPGTYEQYF
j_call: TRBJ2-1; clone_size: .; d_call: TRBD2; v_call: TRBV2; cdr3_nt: TGTGCCAGCAGTGAACTCCCAACTAGCGCTGACTACAATGAGCAGTTCTTC; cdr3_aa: CASSELPTSADYNEQFF
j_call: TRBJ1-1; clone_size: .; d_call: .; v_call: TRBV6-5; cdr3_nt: TGTGCCAGCAGTCCATCGGACACATACACTGAAGCTTTCTTT; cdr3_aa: CASSPSDTYTEAFF
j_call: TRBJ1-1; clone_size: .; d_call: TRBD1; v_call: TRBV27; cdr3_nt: TGTGCCAGCACCCCGGGGTCATGGGACAGGGAAGCTTTCTTT; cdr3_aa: CASTPGSWDREAFF
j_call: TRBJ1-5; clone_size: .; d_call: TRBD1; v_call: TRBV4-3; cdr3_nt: TGCGCCAGCAGCCAAACCGACAGGGGGCTCAATCAGCCCCAGCATTTT; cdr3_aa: CASSQTDRGLNQPQHF
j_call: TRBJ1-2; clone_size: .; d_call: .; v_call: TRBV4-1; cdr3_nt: TGCGCCAGCAGCCACGGGGGACGTCGTCCGGAATCGGGCTACACCTTC; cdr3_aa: CASSHGGRRPESGYTF
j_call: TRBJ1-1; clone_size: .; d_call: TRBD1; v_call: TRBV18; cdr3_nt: TGTGCCAGCTCAGGGACAGTTAACACTGAAGCTTTCTTT; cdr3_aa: CASSGTVNTEAFF
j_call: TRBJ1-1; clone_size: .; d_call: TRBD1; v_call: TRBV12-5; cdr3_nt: TGTGCTAGTGGCCTGTCCGGGACAGGAGACCCTGAAGCTTTCTTT; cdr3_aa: CASGLSGTGDPEAFF
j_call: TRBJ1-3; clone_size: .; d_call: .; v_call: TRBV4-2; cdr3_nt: TGTGCCAGCAGCCAAGAAGAGGAAATCGCTGGAAACACCATATATTTT; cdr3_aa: CASSQEEEIAGNTIYF
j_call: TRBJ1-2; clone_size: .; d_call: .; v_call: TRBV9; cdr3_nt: TGTGCCACCGAGAACACTAAGGATGGCTACACCTTC; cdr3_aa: CATENTKDGYTF
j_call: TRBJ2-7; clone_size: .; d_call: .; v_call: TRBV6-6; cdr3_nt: TGTGCCAGCAAAGAGGTCCCCTCCAACGAGCAGTACTTC; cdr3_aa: CASKEVPSNEQYF
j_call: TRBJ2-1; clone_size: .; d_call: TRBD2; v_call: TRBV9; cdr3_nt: TGTGCCAGCAGTTCCGGGACTAGTTCAGATGAGCAGTTCTTC; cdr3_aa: CASSSGTSSDEQFF
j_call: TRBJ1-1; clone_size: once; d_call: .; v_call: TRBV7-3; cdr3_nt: TGTGCCAGCAGCTTATATGGGGGAGGCACTGAAGCTTTCTTT; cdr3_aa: CASSLYGGGTEAFF
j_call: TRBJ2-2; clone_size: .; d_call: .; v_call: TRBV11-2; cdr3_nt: TGTGCCAGCAGGCCCCGGGGTCCCGGGGAGCTGTTTTTT; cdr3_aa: CASRPRGPGELFF
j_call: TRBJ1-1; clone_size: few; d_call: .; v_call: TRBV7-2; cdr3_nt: TGTGCCAGCAGCTTAGTGGGTTCTGGGGCCTCTGAAGCTTTCTTT; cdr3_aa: CASSLVGSGASEAFF
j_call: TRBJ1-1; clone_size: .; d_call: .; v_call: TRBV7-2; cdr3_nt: TGTGCCAGCAGCCCTACGGACAGCTTTGTAGCTTTCTTT; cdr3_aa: CASSPTDSFVAFF
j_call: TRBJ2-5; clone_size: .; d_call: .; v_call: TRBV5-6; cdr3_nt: TGTGCCAGCAGCTTCGGCGGCCAAGAGACCCAGTACTTC; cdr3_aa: CASSFGGQETQYF
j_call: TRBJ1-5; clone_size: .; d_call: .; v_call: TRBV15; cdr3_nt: TGTGCCACCAGCAGAGTCAGGGATAATCAGCCCCAGCATTTT; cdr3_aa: CATSRVRDNQPQHF
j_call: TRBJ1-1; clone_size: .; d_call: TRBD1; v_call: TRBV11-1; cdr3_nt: TGTGCCAGCAGCTTAGCGAAACAGGGGACAATGAACACTGAAGCTTTCTTT; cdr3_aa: CASSLAKQGTMNTEAFF
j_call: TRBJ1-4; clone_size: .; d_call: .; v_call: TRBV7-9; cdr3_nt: TGTGCCAGCAGCTCAGCTGAGGTCCCCTCGGCAACTAATGAAAAACTGTTTTTT; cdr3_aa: CASSSAEVPSATNEKLFF
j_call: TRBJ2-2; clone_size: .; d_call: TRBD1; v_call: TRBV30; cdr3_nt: TGTGCCTGGAGTTTGGGACAGGGGGGTATTGTTACCGGGGAGCTGTTTTTT; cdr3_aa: CAWSLGQGGIVTGELFF
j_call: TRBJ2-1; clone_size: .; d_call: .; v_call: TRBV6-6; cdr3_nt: TGTGCCAGCAGTTTCACGGGGGGCATGCATTACAATGAGCAGTTCTTC; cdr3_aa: CASSFTGGMHYNEQFF
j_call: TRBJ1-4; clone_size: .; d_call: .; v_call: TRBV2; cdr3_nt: TGTGCCAGCAGTGAATGGGGCGAGTGGGGTGAAAAACTGTTTTTT; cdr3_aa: CASSEWGEWGEKLFF
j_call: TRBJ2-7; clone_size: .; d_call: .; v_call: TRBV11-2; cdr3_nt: TGTGCCAGCAGCTTAGTGCCGGGAACAGCAACCCACGAGCAGTACTTC; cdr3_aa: CASSLVPGTATHEQYF
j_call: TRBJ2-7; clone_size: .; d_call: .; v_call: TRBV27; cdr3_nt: TGTGCCAGCAGTACCTCCAGCTACGAGCAGTACTTC; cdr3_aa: CASSTSSYEQYF
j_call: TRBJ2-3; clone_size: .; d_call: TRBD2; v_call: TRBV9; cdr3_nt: TGTGCCAGCAGCGTTAGCGGGGGGCCTAGCACAGATACGCAGTATTTT; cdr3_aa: CASSVSGGPSTDTQYF
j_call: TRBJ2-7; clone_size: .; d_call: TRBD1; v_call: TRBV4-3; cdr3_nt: TGCGCCAGCAGCCAAGCACAGGGGTTTTCCGAGCAGTACTTC; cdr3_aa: CASSQAQGFSEQYF
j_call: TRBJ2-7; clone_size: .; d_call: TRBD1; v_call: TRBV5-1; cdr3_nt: TGCGCCAGCAGCTTGGACAGGGGATCCTCCTACGAGCAGTACTTC; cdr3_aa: CASSLDRGSSYEQYF
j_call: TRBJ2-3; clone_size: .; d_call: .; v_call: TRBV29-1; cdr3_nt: TGCAGCGTTGAAGGGAGGGATACGCAGTATTTT; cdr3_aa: CSVEGRDTQYF
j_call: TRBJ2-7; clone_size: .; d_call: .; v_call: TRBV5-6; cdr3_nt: TGTGCCAGCAGCTTGGCGGGTCCAGACTACGAGCAGTACTTC; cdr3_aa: CASSLAGPDYEQYF
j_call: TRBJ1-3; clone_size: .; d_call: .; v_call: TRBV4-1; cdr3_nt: TGCGCCAGCAGCCGAGAGGAACTAATCTCTGGAAACACCATATATTTT; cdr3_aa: CASSREELISGNTIYF
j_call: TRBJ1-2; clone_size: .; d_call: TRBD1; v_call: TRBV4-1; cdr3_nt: TGCGCCAGCAGTGGCCAGGACAGGGAACGTGGCTACACCTTC; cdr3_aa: CASSGQDRERGYTF
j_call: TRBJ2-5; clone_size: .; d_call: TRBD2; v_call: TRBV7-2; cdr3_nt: TGTGCCAGCAGCTTAGTGTCGGGGGAGGGAGAGACCCAGTACTTC; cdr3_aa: CASSLVSGEGETQYF
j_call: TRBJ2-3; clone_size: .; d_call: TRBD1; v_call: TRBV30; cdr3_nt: TGTGCCTGGAGTTGGGGACAGGGTTTCACAGATACGCAGTATTTT; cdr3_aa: CAWSWGQGFTDTQYF
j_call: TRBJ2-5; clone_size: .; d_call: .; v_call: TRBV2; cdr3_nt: TGTGCCAGCAGTGAATGGCAGAAAGAGACCCAGTACTTC; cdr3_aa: CASSEWQKETQYF
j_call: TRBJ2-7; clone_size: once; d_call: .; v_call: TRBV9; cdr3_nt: TGTGCCAGCAGCCCCATTATGGAGGGGGGGTACGAGCAGTACTTC; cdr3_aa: CASSPIMEGGYEQYF
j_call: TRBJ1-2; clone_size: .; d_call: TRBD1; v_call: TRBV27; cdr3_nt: TGTGCCAGCAGTTCACGGACAGGGCCGGGGTATGGCTACACCTTC; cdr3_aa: CASSSRTGPGYGYTF
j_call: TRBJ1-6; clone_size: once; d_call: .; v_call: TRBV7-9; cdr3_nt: TGTGCCAGCAGCTCGTTTCAGGGTTTTAGCCTCCACTTT; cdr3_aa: CASSSFQGFSLHF
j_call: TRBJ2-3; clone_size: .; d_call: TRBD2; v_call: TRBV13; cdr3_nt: TGTGCCAGCAGCTTAGAAGGACTAGCGGGGTTAGATACGCAGTATTTT; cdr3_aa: CASSLEGLAGLDTQYF
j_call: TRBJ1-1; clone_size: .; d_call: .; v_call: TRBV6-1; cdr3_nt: TGTGCCAGCAGTGCTTCACAGGAGCTCCTGCACACTGAAGCTTTCTTT; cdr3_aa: CASSASQELLHTEAFF
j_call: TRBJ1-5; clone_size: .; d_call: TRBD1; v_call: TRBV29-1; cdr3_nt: TGCAGCGAAGACCAGGGGGACCGCAATCAGCCCCAGCATTTT; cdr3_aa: CSEDQGDRNQPQHF
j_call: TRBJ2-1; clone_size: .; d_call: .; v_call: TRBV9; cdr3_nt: TGTGCCAGCAACAAAGACTACAATGAGCAGTTCTTC; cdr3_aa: CASNKDYNEQFF
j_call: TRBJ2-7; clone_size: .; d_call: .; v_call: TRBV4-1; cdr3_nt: TGCGCCACCCAGGAATTTAGGGGCACCTACGAGCAGTACTTC; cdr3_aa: CATQEFRGTYEQYF
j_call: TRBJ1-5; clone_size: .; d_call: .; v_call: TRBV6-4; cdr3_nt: TGTGCCAGCAGGAGGGGGGGCCACCTAAAAGGCAATCAGCCCCAGCATTTT; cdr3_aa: CASRRGGHLKGNQPQHF